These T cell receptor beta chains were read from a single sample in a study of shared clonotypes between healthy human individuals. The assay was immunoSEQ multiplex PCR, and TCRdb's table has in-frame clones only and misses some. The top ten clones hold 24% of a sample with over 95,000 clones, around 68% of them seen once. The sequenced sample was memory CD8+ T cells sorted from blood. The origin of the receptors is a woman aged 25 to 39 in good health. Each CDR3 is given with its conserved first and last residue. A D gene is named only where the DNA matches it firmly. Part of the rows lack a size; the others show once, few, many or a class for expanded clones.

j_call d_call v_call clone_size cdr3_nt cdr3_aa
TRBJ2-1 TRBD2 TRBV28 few TGTGCCAGCAGTTTCGGCGGGAGGGATACCTACAATGAGCAGTTCTTC CASSFGGRDTYNEQFF
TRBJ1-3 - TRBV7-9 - TGTGCCAGCAGCCTCCCCCGGGATCCAAACACCATATATTTT CASSLPRDPNTIYF
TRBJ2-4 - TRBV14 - TGTGCCAGCAGCCAAGACATGGGGGCAGGGACCTCAGGAGGCAAAAACATTCAGTACTTC CASSQDMGAGTSGGKNIQYF
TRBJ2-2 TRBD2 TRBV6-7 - TGTGCCAGCAGTATAGCGGGAGGAGTCGGGGAGCTGTTTTTT CASSIAGGVGELFF
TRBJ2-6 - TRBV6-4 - TGTGCCAGCAGTGACTCAGAGGTCTCTGGGGCCAACGTCCTGACTTTC CASSDSEVSGANVLTF
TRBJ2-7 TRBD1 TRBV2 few TGTGCCAGTTCCCCGGACAGGCCACAGCAGTACTTC CASSPDRPQQYF
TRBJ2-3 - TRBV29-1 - TGCAGCGTTCAGGGATACTCTAACACAGATACGCAGTATTTT CSVQGYSNTDTQYF
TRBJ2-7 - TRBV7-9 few TGTGCCAGCAGCTTAGAGGAGGGTAGCTCCTACGAGCAGTACTTC CASSLEEGSSYEQYF
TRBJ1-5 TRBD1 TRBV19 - TGTGCCAGTATGGCCGTCCAGGGGGCAAGTAGTCAGCCCCAGCATTTT CASMAVQGASSQPQHF
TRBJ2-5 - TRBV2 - TGTGCCAGCAGTGATGTATCCTGGGCGCGGTCGGAAGAAGAGACCCAGTACTTC CASSDVSWARSEEETQYF
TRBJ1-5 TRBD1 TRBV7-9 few TGTGCCAACGGGACAGTTGCTTATAGCAATCAGCCCCAGCATTTT CANGTVAYSNQPQHF
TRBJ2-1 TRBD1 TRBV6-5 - TGTGCCAGCTCCGGGACAGAAAACAATGAGCAGTTCTTC CASSGTENNEQFF
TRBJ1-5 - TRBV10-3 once TGTGCCATCAGTGATTCGGGGCCGGGGCAGCCCCAGCATTTT CAISDSGPGQPQHF
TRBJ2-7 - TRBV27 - TGTGCCAGCAGTGTAAACTGTTGTGGGGTCAACTACGAGCAGTACTTC CASSVNCCGVNYEQYF
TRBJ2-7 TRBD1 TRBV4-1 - TGCGCCGGCAGCCCTCACCGGGACAGGGGGCTCAACGAGCAGTACTTC CAGSPHRDRGLNEQYF